This T cell receptor (beta chain) was sequenced in a study of cytomegalovirus exposure and HLA in healthy donors. PCR employed 60 Vbeta and 13 Jbeta primers. Sequenced by immunoSEQ multiplex PCR; TCRdb stores in-frame clones only, minus some. The data contain 120,000 to 150,000 clones, 55% to 85% of them seen just once; the ten biggest clones take up approximately 2%. The germline CDR1 and CDR2 sequences are SGHRS and YFSETQ. V shed 0 bases, J shed 8 bases, and the junction held 8 bases outside the gene matches. This CDR3 comprises 16 residues. The source of this sequence is a man in his forties in good health and CMV-seronegative. The chain uses TRBV5-1 and TRBJ1-4, with 9 bases matching TRBD1. Sequenced: PBMCs. Here the CDR3 reads CASSLAVTGGGEKLFF. CDR3 coding DNA: TGCGCCAGCAGCTTGGCCGTGACAGGGGGAGGGGAAAAACTGTTTTTT.